The 31 T cell receptor beta chains given below trace back to one sample, sequenced in a study of CXCR3-negative and CXCR3-positive naive CD8 T cells. Findings of the study overall: CXCR3-positive naive cells had more hydrophobic TRB CDR3s than CXCR3-negative naive cells.

No antigens are known for them. Libraries of TRB cDNA were made by 5' RACE and carried UMIs. TCRdb reprocessed the 5' RACE reads; each CDR3 protein has one entry and no DNA is given. Recorded for this sample: some 54,000 distinct CDR3 sequences. Sequencing input: naive CXCR3+ CD8+ T cells from blood. Described subset: CD45RO-CCR7+CD27+CD95- naive CD8+ T cells expressing CXCR3 (TNR3+). These receptors were collected from a human donor in good health. Some clones in this sample may be carry-over from other donors' samples.

The chain recombines TRBV4-3 with TRBJ1-2; checking the TCRdb D call of TRBD1 is not possible without DNA. Germline V gives CDR1 LGHNA, CDR2 YSLEER. There are 17 residues in the CDR3. CDR3 in amino acids: CASSQDFPQTGGKGYTF.

This chain links TRBV23-1 with TRBJ2-7; checking the TCRdb D call of TRBD1 is not possible without DNA. TRBV23-1 is treated as an ORF (open reading frame) with a function not yet certain. The CDR3 sequence is 17 residues long. This CDR3 is CASSIRRGRALTYEQYF.

The V gene is TRBV4-3, the J gene TRBJ2-7; the D call of TRBD1 rests on TCRdb alone, since no DNA is present to check it. This CDR3 is built from 16 residues. Germline V lookup: CDR1 LGHNA, CDR2 YSLEER. CDR3: CASSQDFHTFGGEQYF.

V and J are TRBV12-3 or TRBV12-4 and TRBJ2-2; the D call of TRBD2 rests on TCRdb alone, since no DNA is present to check it. The CDR3 has 15 amino acids. This chain's CDR3 is CASSPRDYNTGELFF.

The V call is TRBV4-1, the J call TRBJ1-2; TCRdb calls TRBD1, which cannot be checked without DNA. Germline lookup yields CDR1 MGHRA and CDR2 YSYEKL. The CDR3 consists of 15 residues. This CDR3 is CASSQVPYDDYGYTF.

CDR3 sequence reads: CASASHRIPPYEQYF. The rearrangement links TRBV12-5 to TRBJ2-7; TCRdb gives TRBD2 as the D gene, but with no DNA this cannot be confirmed. Germline V gives CDR1 LGHNT, CDR2 FRNRAP. The CDR3 is 15 amino acids.

The genes are TRBV13 and TRBJ2-7. Germline assignment: CDR1 PRHDT and CDR2 FYEKMQ (reference sequence). The length of the CDR3 is 14 residues. The CDR3 reads CASSFISSAYEQYF.

The genes are TRBV28 and TRBJ2-3. This CDR3 region has 14 residues. Germline lookup yields CDR1 MDHEN and CDR2 SYDVKM. CDR3: CASSFDSYTDTQYF.

This sequence joins TRBV12-3 or TRBV12-4 and TRBJ2-1; with no DNA, the TCRdb D assignment of TRBD1 cannot be verified. The CDR3 runs 13 residues. The CDR3 reads CASGDRGLNEQFF.

The chain joins TRBV19 to TRBJ1-6; TCRdb calls TRBD1, which cannot be checked without DNA. CDR3 size: 13 residues. CDR1 is LNHDA and CDR2 is SQIVND in the germline V gene (reference sequence). This chain's CDR3 is CASSSLGDSPLHF.

The chain has TRBV29-1 and TRBJ2-2; the TCRdb D gene call, TRBD1, has no DNA to confirm it. Germline CDR1 reads SQVTM; CDR2 reads ANQGSEA. This CDR3 is 13 amino acids long. The CDR3 sequence is CSSGQGDTGELFF.

The rearrangement uses TRBV7-9 and TRBJ1-2; with no DNA, the TCRdb D assignment of TRBD1 cannot be verified. The CDR3 totals 14 residues. Germline CDR1 SEHNR, CDR2 FQNEAQ (reference sequence). The CDR3 region is CASSLGDRAYGYTF.

The chain has TRBV7-8 and TRBJ2-7; lacking DNA, the TRBD1 call made by TCRdb goes unchecked. CDR1 and CDR2 (germline): SGHVS, FQNEAQ. This CDR3 region has 14 residues. CDR3 region: CASSPGTVYHEQYF.

The chain recombines TRBV20-1 with TRBJ1-5. The germline CDR1 and CDR2 sequences are DFQATT and SNEGSKA (reference sequence). This CDR3 contains 18 residues. CDR3 sequence: CSAPLGQSLWGGNQPQHF.

V gene TRBV7-9 combines with J gene TRBJ2-7; checking the TCRdb D call of TRBD1 is not possible without DNA. The CDR3 contains 17 residues. Germline V gives CDR1 SEHNR, CDR2 FQNEAQ (reference sequence). The CDR3 loop is CASSLGGSGGPTYEQYF.

The chain couples TRBV5-1 to TRBJ2-7; TCRdb gives TRBD1 as the D gene, but with no DNA this cannot be confirmed. Per the germline V gene, CDR1 is SGHRS and CDR2 is YFSETQ. The CDR3 runs 15 residues. The CDR3: CASSLGDRGLYEQYF. The variable domain in full, with the rest retrieved from reference TRBV5-1 and TRBJ2-7, is KAGVTQTPRYLIKTRGQQVTLSCSPISGHRSVSWYQQTPGQGLQFLFEYFSETQRNKGNFPGRFSGRQFSNSRSEMNVSTLELGDSALYLCASSLGDRGLYEQYFGPGTRLTVT.

The chain joins TRBV4-2 to TRBJ2-1. The CDR3 length is 13 residues. Germline CDR1 and CDR2: LGHNA and YNFKEQ. The CDR3 here is CASSQDTSIEQFF.

The genes are TRBV11-2 and TRBJ2-7. The germline CDR1 and CDR2 sequences are SGHAT and FQNNGV. CDR3 length: 16 amino acids. This CDR3 is CASSFVRGSSSYEQYF.

The rearrangement links TRBV7-2 to TRBJ2-2; TCRdb gives TRBD1 as the D gene, but with no DNA this cannot be confirmed. The CDR3 covers 16 residues. Germline V CDR1 and CDR2: SGHTA, FQGNSA. CDR3 in amino acids: CASSLFGGGITGELFF.

V and J are TRBV15 and TRBJ2-7; the D call from TCRdb, TRBD2, cannot be confirmed without DNA. CDR1 is LNHNV and CDR2 is YYDKDF in the germline V gene (reference sequence). The CDR3 is made up of 14 amino acids. CDR3 in amino acids: CATSRVPGDYEQYF.

The gene calls are TRBV7-8 and TRBJ2-3; TCRdb outputs TRBD2, but without DNA this stays unchecked. Germline V gives CDR1 SGHVS, CDR2 FQNEAQ. The CDR3 has 17 residues. CDR3 region: CASSATQLADTTDTQYF.

The gene calls are TRBV9 and TRBJ2-7; the D gene TCRdb calls, TRBD2, cannot be checked with no DNA. This CDR3 is built from 16 residues. Germline lookup yields CDR1 SGDLS and CDR2 YYNGEE. The CDR3 sequence: CASSVGTSGAAYEQYF. Complete variable domain (other parts from reference TRBV9 and TRBJ2-7): DSGVTQTPKHLITATGQRVTLRCSPRSGDLSVYWYQQSLDQGLQFLIQYYNGEERAKGNILERFSAQQFPDLHSELNLSSLELGDSALYFCASSVGTSGAAYEQYFGPGTRLTVT.

V usage is TRBV7-9 and J usage is TRBJ2-7. The germline V gene encodes CDR1 SEHNR and CDR2 FQNEAQ (reference sequence). The CDR3 totals 14 residues. CDR3 region: CASSPTDGAYEQYF.

The rearrangement uses TRBV4-3 and TRBJ1-1. Germline assignment: CDR1 LGHNA and CDR2 YSLEER. The CDR3 runs 15 residues. This CDR3 is CASSPSGTADTEAFF.

The rearrangement uses TRBV7-9 and TRBJ2-3. Germline V gene data show CDR1 as SEHNR and CDR2 as FQNEAQ (reference sequence). The CDR3 runs to 15 residues. The CDR3 reads CADSSRSSSTDTQYF.

This sequence joins TRBV7-2 and TRBJ2-7; TCRdb returns TRBD1, unconfirmable since there is no DNA. This CDR3 spans 15 amino acids. The germline V gene has CDR1 SGHTA and CDR2 FQGNSA. CDR3: CASSMTVDPSYEQYF.

The J gene is TRBJ2-3, the V gene TRBV7-6; the D gene TCRdb calls, TRBD1, cannot be checked with no DNA. There are 15 residues in the CDR3. Germline V lookup: CDR1 SGHVS, CDR2 FNYEAQ. The CDR3 spells CASSGGGDLADTQYF.

The rearrangement joins TRBV4-2 to TRBJ1-1; with no DNA, the TCRdb D assignment of TRBD1 cannot be verified. Germline CDR1 reads LGHNA; CDR2 reads YNFKEQ. CDR3 length: 14 residues. The CDR3 spells CASSPRASATEAFF.

This chain joins TRBV7-9 and TRBJ2-1; absent DNA, TCRdb's TRBD2 call cannot be checked. CDR3 length: 15 residues. Germline V gene sequence: CDR1 SEHNR, CDR2 FQNEAQ (reference sequence). The chain's CDR3 is CASSRTSGAAHEQFF.

The chain uses TRBV7-3 and TRBJ1-1. The CDR3 sequence is 14 residues long. From germline, CDR1 is SGHTA and CDR2 FQGTGA. CDR3 in amino acids: CASSFDRGSAEAFF.

The V gene is TRBV6-4, the J gene TRBJ2-1; TCRdb's assignment of TRBD2 cannot be checked, as there is no DNA. This CDR3 has 15 residues. Germline V gene data show CDR1 as MRHNA and CDR2 as SNTAGT. The CDR3 reads CASSAASGSLNEQFF.